Below, 24 T cell receptor beta chains from the same sample are listed, as sequenced in a study of blood T cell repertoires in COVID-19. Libraries were prepared by immunoSEQ multiplex PCR; TCRdb keeps only in-frame clonotypes and omits some of them. The data hold approximately 100,000 clones, with around 84% observed a single time. The source material was peripheral blood. The receptors stem from a woman older than 75 with active or convalescent COVID-19.

The chain uses TRBV19 and TRBJ2-1; TRBD2 aligns across 7 bases. This CDR3 has 13 residues. The V gene's germline CDR1 is LNHDA and CDR2 SQIVND (reference sequence). Germline trimming cut 9 bases from V and 2 bases from J; bases unmatched to any gene: 4. The CDR3 spells CASREDAYNEQFF. The CDR3 DNA reads as TGTGCCAGCCGGGAGGACGCCTACAATGAGCAGTTCTTC.

This clone showed up just once. This chain joins TRBV30 and TRBJ1-1; D is uncertain. Germline CDR1 GTSNPN, CDR2 SVGIG (reference sequence). Trimming removed 0 bases from V and 4 bases from J, with 18 bases in between. The CDR3 consists of 16 residues. The CDR3 region has the DNA TGTGCCTGGAGTGTAGGACTCCCGGGGAAGGCCACTGAAGCTTTCTTT. Encoded protein: CAWSVGLPGKATEAFF.

The rearrangement joins TRBV10-1 to TRBJ2-1, with 7 bases that match TRBD2. Germline V lookup: CDR1 WNHNN, CDR2 SYGVQD (reference sequence). The ends lost 10 bases at V and 15 bases at J; junction bases unmatched: 30. The CDR3 sequence is 17 residues long. The CDR3 loop reads CATSYFKRGDPLDLLFF. The CDR3 DNA reads TGCGCCACCTCTTATTTTAAACGGGGGGATCCCCTGGATCTTCTGTTCTTC.

The CDR3 is CASSSSQLAGYGYTF. CDR3 nucleotide sequence: TGTGCCAGCAGCTCATCACAGTTGGCAGGCTATGGCTACACCTTC. J is TRBJ1-2 and V is TRBV7-9; D is undetermined. Per germline, CDR1 SEHNR and CDR2 FQNEAQ (reference sequence). There are 15 residues in the CDR3. Trimming stripped 4 bases from V and 4 bases from J, with 16 bases between. The entire variable domain, with the rest obtained from reference TRBV7-9 and TRBJ1-2, is as follows: DTGVSQNPRHKITKRGQNVTFRCDPISEHNRLYWYRQTLGQGPEFLTYFQNEAQLEKSRLLSDRFSAERPKGSFSTLEIQRTEQGDSAMYLCASSSSQLAGYGYTFGSGTRLTVV.

This sequence joins TRBV6-1 and TRBJ2-4, with a tentative D call TRBD2 (7 bases). Trimming removed 1 base from V and 7 bases from J, with 23 bases in between. Per the germline V gene, CDR1 is MNHNS and CDR2 is SASEGT. CDR3 length: 18 residues. The CDR3 DNA reads TGTGCCAGCAGTGAAGAATTAGGGGGGGATTTGAGAAAGAACATTCAGTACTTC. It specifies CASSEELGGDLRKNIQYF.

This chain links TRBV7-9 with TRBJ1-1; TRBD1 might be the D (6 bases). This CDR3 is 17 amino acids long. The ends were cut back, 6 bases at V and 3 bases at J, with 23 bases in the middle. Germline CDR1 SEHNR, CDR2 FQNEAQ (reference sequence). The CDR3 DNA is TGTGCCAGCAGAAGCCCGAGACAGGCTACTGGCTACACTGAAGCTTTCTTT. This encodes CASRSPRQATGYTEAFF.

This clone showed up just a few times. The V call is TRBV7-2, the J call TRBJ1-1; no clear D. Trimming shortened V by 5 bases and J by 5 bases, and 12 bases separated the two germline ends. This CDR3 comprises 13 residues. CDR1 and CDR2 from the germline V gene are SGHTA and FQGNSA. Here the CDR3 DNA reads TGTGCCAGCAGCCTTACTATGAGGACTGAAGCTTTCTTT. Translating gives CASSLTMRTEAFF.

This clone was seen only once. This chain links TRBV5-4 with TRBJ2-1; 8 nucleotides match TRBD1. This CDR3 contains 16 residues. Germline V gene lookup returns CDR1 SGHNT and CDR2 YYREEE (reference sequence). The ends lost 3 bases at V and 2 bases at J; junction bases unmatched: 7. The DNA for the CDR3 is TGTGCCAGCAGCTCCCGACAGGGGACGGCCTACAATGAGCAGTTCTTC. Encoded protein: CASSSRQGTAYNEQFF.

The chain is built from TRBV30 and TRBJ2-7; 7 bases match TRBD2. Trimming cost V 0 bases and J 3 bases; bases outside gene matches: 2. From germline, CDR1 is GTSNPN and CDR2 SVGIG (reference sequence). The CDR3 is 13 residues long. The DNA of the CDR3 is TGTGCCTGGAGTGTTCTAGCGGACTACGAGCAGTACTTC. It specifies CAWSVLADYEQYF.

V gene TRBV28 combines with J gene TRBJ2-7, with 8 bases that match TRBD2. The CDR3 loop spans 16 amino acids. Looked up from germline, CDR1 is MDHEN and CDR2 is SYDVKM. V shed 4 bases and J 2 bases; nucleotides not matched to a gene: 10. The DNA for the CDR3 is TGTGCCAGCAGTTCGGCGAAGGGTAGCGGGACCTACGAGCAGTACTTC. Its protein is CASSSAKGSGTYEQYF.

The chain links TRBV10-1 to TRBJ2-3; 11 bases line up with TRBD2. The germline V gene has CDR1 WNHNN and CDR2 SYGVQD (reference sequence). The CDR3 spans 17 residues. Trimming at V came to 4 bases and at J to 1 base, leaving 7 bases not matched to a gene. The CDR3 DNA follows: TGCGCCAGCAGTGCCACTAGCGGGAGTTTAGGCACAGATACGCAGTATTTT. Its protein is CASSATSGSLGTDTQYF.

This clone appeared a single time. The V gene is TRBV19, the J gene TRBJ1-5, with TRBD1 identical over 7 bases. Germline V gene data show CDR1 as LNHDA and CDR2 as SQIVND (reference sequence). The CDR3 is 15 residues long. With V trimmed by 0 bases and J by 2 bases, 1 base remained unmatched. As DNA, the CDR3 is TGTGCCAGTAGTATAGAAGGGGGCGGCAATCAGCCCCAGCATTTT. Protein: CASSIEGGGNQPQHF.

The sample holds one count of this clone. This chain connects TRBV7-2 to TRBJ2-7; TRBD1 agrees at 11 bases. Germline values: CDR1 SGHTA, CDR2 FQGNSA. Trimming took 5 bases from V and 2 from J; bases not matched to a gene: 2. The CDR3 totals 14 residues. CDR3 in DNA: TGTGCCAGCAGCGTGGACAGGGGGCCCTACGAGCAGTACTTC. As protein: CASSVDRGPYEQYF.

The V call is TRBV2, the J call TRBJ1-1; D remains ambiguous. CDR1 and CDR2 (germline): SNHLY, FYNNEI. V was pared by 8 bases and J by 1 base, with 8 bases between. This CDR3 contains 12 residues. CDR3 nucleotides: TGTGCCAGCCAGATCCAGAACACTGAAGCTTTCTTT. Amino acid sequence: CASQIQNTEAFF.

This chain uses TRBV5-1 with TRBJ2-1, with 14 bases that match TRBD2. After removal of 4 bases from V and 10 bases from J, the junction contained 10 bases not matched to a gene. This CDR3 region has 16 residues. CDR1 and CDR2 from the germline V gene are SGHRS and YFSETQ. CDR3 nucleotides: TGCGCCAGCAGCCCGGGACTAGCGGGAGTGCAGGGCGAGCAGTTCTTC. It encodes CASSPGLAGVQGEQFF.

This clone was picked up one time. The rearrangement uses TRBV7-2 and TRBJ2-3, with TRBD2 matching 10 bases. CDR3 size: 16 residues. Germline CDR1 SGHTA, CDR2 FQGNSA. V was clipped by 5 bases and J by 0 bases; unmatched bases: 5. Written as DNA, the CDR3 is TGTGCCAGCAGCGAAACTAGCGGGGCTAGCACAGATACGCAGTATTTT. It codes for CASSETSGASTDTQYF.

The DNA for the CDR3 is TGTGCCAGCAGCGTAGAGGTTGCGGGAGGGGTCTACAATGAGCAGTTCTTC. Its protein product is CASSVEVAGGVYNEQFF. The chain uses TRBV9 and TRBJ2-1, with 9 nucleotides matching TRBD2. Germline CDR1 is SGDLS and CDR2 is YYNGEE. Unmatched junction bases numbered 7, after V lost 0 bases and J lost 3 bases. CDR3 length: 17 amino acids.

The rearrangement joins TRBV11-3 to TRBJ2-7; 10 positions match TRBD2. The CDR3 runs to 18 residues. Trimming cost V 1 base and J 0 bases; bases outside gene matches: 9. Germline V gene lookup returns CDR1 SGHNT and CDR2 YENEEA. The chain's CDR3 is CASSLAPPLAGVSYEQYF. The CDR3 coding sequence is TGTGCCAGCAGCTTAGCCCCCCCTCTAGCGGGAGTCTCCTACGAGCAGTACTTC.

This sequence joins TRBV7-8 and TRBJ2-1; 9 nucleotides match TRBD2. The CDR3 consists of 19 residues. Germline V CDR1 and CDR2: SGHVS, FQNEAQ. After removal of 0 bases from V and 8 bases from J, the junction contained 17 bases not matched to a gene. The CDR3 sequence: CASSLAILRLAAPGDEQFF. In DNA form, the CDR3 reads TGTGCCAGCAGCTTAGCTATCCTCCGACTAGCGGCACCGGGCGATGAGCAGTTCTTC.

This rearrangement joins TRBV4-2 to TRBJ2-6; 9 bases are a match to TRBD2. This CDR3 comprises 17 residues. Germline V gives CDR1 LGHNA, CDR2 YNFKEQ. V dropped 0 bases and J dropped 3; count of bases not matched to a gene: 3. CDR3 sequence reads: CASSQDAGGGGANVLTF. Written as DNA, the CDR3 is TGTGCCAGCAGCCAAGATGCGGGAGGGGGTGGGGCCAACGTCCTGACTTTC.

The chain employs TRBV13 and TRBJ2-1; maybe TRBD1 (5 bases). The V end lost 5 bases, the J end lost 8 bases, and 13 bases lay between the germline ends. CDR1 and CDR2 (germline): PRHDT, FYEKMQ (reference sequence). CDR3 length equals 13 residues. The CDR3 spells CASSPVQGDEQFF. CDR3 coding DNA: TGTGCCAGCAGCCCCGTCCAGGGCGATGAGCAGTTCTTC.

The genes are TRBV18 and TRBJ2-5; tentatively, D is TRBD1 (6 bases). The V end was cut by 4 bases, the J end by 3 bases, with 9 bases between. Germline CDR1 and CDR2: KGHSH and LQKENI. This CDR3 contains 13 residues. Written as DNA, the CDR3 is TGTGCCAGCTCACGTGGACAGAAAGAGACCCAGTACTTC. This encodes CASSRGQKETQYF.

The CDR3 DNA is TGTGCCAGTAGACCGGGACAGGGGTACTACGAGCAGTACTTC. Residues: CASRPGQGYYEQYF. The rearrangement uses TRBV19 and TRBJ2-7; 10 bases map to TRBD1. The CDR3 runs to 14 residues. The germline CDR1 and CDR2 sequences are LNHDA and SQIVND (reference sequence). The J segment lost 3 bases and the V segment lost 6 bases, leaving 5 bases of the junction unmatched.

This chain joins TRBV28 and TRBJ1-4; the D gene is possibly TRBD1 (6 bases). V lost 1 base and J 8 bases, leaving 14 bases between the germline ends. Germline V gene sequence: CDR1 MDHEN, CDR2 SYDVKM. CDR3 length equals 15 residues. CDR3 nucleotide sequence: TGTGCCAGCAGTTTATCGGCACAGGGCTTGGAAAAACTGTTTTTT. This translates into CASSLSAQGLEKLFF.